The 16 T cell receptor beta chains reported below all come from one sample, sequenced in a study of neurological immune-mediated disorders (dated by TCRdb to between 2018 and 2021). The method behind the library was 5' RACE. TCRdb names Illumina HiSeq 2500 as the instrument used. TCRdb reprocessing: public reads trimmed at Q25 with fastp, clones called with MiXCR, in-frame beta chains kept. One record per CDR3 amino acid sequence lists the most common genes and DNA. Counted in this sample were about 66,000 distinct CDR3 sequences; 3% to 4% of them appeared once. About 4% of the sample rests with the top ten. Material: PBMCs. These TCRs come from a man aged 35 to 55 with multiple sclerosis.

This clonotype appeared many times. The chain uses TRBV7-6 and TRBJ2-7; no firm D call. V was cut by 2 bases and J by 6 bases, with 17 bases left in between. The CDR3 has 15 amino acids. Germline CDR1 SGHVS, CDR2 FNYEAQ. DNA for the CDR3: TGTGCCAGCAGCTTAAAACCTTCTCGTGTCGGCGAGCAGTACTTC. This sequence encodes CASSLKPSRVGEQYF.

This clonotype was detected ten times or more. The chain has TRBV6-5 and TRBJ2-5; D gene unclear. There are 13 residues in the CDR3. V was trimmed by 8 bases and J by 2 bases, leaving 12 bases between them. Germline values: CDR1 MNHEY, CDR2 SVGAGI. Here the CDR3 reads CASFGVEQETQYF. In DNA, the CDR3 is TGTGCCAGCTTTGGGGTTGAGCAAGAGACCCAGTACTTC.

This clonotype was observed many times. The chain employs TRBV5-1 and TRBJ2-3, with D unclear. This CDR3 contains 16 residues. Germline values: CDR1 SGHRS, CDR2 YFSETQ. With 4 bases removed from V and 0 bases from J, the gap between germline ends came to 15 bases. In DNA, the CDR3 is TGCGCCAGCAGCGTGCGGACGGGTGCTAGCACAGATACGCAGTATTTT. Its translation is CASSVRTGASTDTQYF.

This clonotype was observed many times. V gene TRBV12-3 or TRBV12-4 combines with J gene TRBJ1-1; D remains unclear. V shed 7 bases and J shed 3 bases, with 15 bases lying between them. The CDR3 runs to 14 residues. The CDR3 loop is CASTKGVLDTEAFF. CDR3 bases: TGTGCCAGCACCAAGGGTGTGTTGGACACTGAAGCTTTCTTT.

This clonotype has ten or more counts. V is TRBV20-1 and J is TRBJ1-3; D remains ambiguous. Germline V CDR1 and CDR2: DFQATT, SNEGSKA (reference sequence). Trimming removed 0 bases from V and 2 bases from J, with 11 bases in between. The CDR3 runs 15 residues. The CDR3, as DNA: TGCAGTGCTAGAGATGGTTCCCCGGCTGGAAACACCATATATTTT. It encodes CSARDGSPAGNTIYF.

This clonotype appeared many times. The genes are TRBV27 and TRBJ1-2, with 8 nucleotides matching TRBD1. The CDR3 has 15 amino acids. Trimming took 5 bases from V and 1 from J; bases not matched to a gene: 6. In germline, CDR1 is MNHEY, CDR2 SMNVEV (reference sequence). The CDR3 reads CASSEGTGRNYGYTF. The CDR3 region has the DNA TGTGCCAGCAGTGAGGGGACAGGCCGTAACTATGGCTACACCTTC.

This clonotype was counted between two and nine times. The chain combines TRBV6-1 with TRBJ2-7; D is perhaps TRBD1 or TRBD2 (5 bases each). V gave up 3 bases and J gave up 2 bases, with 14 bases separating them. CDR1 and CDR2 from the germline V gene are MNHNS and SASEGT. The CDR3 covers 15 residues. The chain's CDR3 is CASSDLRDGAYEQYF. In DNA, the CDR3 is TGTGCCAGCAGTGACCTCCGGGACGGGGCCTACGAGCAGTACTTC.

This chain uses TRBV24-1 with TRBJ2-1; TRBD2 aligns across 9 bases. V shed 4 bases and J 5 bases; nucleotides not matched to a gene: 11. Germline-derived CDR1 and CDR2 are KGHDR and SFDVKD. The CDR3 consists of 17 residues. In DNA, the CDR3 is TGTGCCACCAGTGACCCGAGACTAGCGGAGGGGAACAATGAGCAGTTCTTC. Amino acids: CATSDPRLAEGNNEQFF.

In its sample, this clonotype was seen many times. The chain recombines TRBV3-1 with TRBJ2-1, with 7 nucleotides matching TRBD2. The V gene's germline CDR1 is LGHDT and CDR2 YNNKEL (reference sequence). The CDR3 runs 17 residues. V gave up 0 bases and J gave up 3 bases; unmatched junction bases: 8. DNA of the CDR3: TGTGCCAGCAGCCAAGAGATGGGGGGGGTTAACTACAATGAGCAGTTCTTC. Protein sequence: CASSQEMGGVNYNEQFF.

The table lists this clonotype with many counts. The chain joins TRBV9 to TRBJ1-2; TRBD1 might be the D (6 bases). Germline V CDR1 and CDR2: SGDLS, YYNGEE. V was cut by 5 bases and J by 5 bases, with 13 bases left in between. The CDR3 is 13 amino acids. The CDR3 is CASRDTQGYGYTF. The CDR3 DNA follows: TGTGCCAGCAGAGATACTCAGGGGTATGGCTACACCTTC.

This clonotype was found many times. V and J are TRBV10-3 and TRBJ2-7; 7 bases align to TRBD1. The CDR3 has 15 residues. Germline loops: CDR1 ENHRY, CDR2 SYGVKD. Trimming took 7 bases from V and 1 from J; bases not matched to a gene: 10. The CDR3 here is CAITQGERESYEQYF. CDR3 nucleotide sequence: TGTGCCATCACCCAGGGGGAAAGGGAATCCTACGAGCAGTACTTC.

This clonotype was found a few times. It may be a read error: a sequence one base away is much more abundant. V gene TRBV7-2 combines with J gene TRBJ2-7; TRBD2 agrees at 7 bases. Germline V CDR1 and CDR2: SGHTA, FQGNSA. The V and J ends lost 3 bases and 4 bases, in that order; junction bases with no gene match: 3. The CDR3 loop spans 13 amino acids. This CDR3 is CASSFTGGYEQYF. The CDR3 DNA reads as TGTGCCAGCAGCTTTACCGGGGGGTACGAGCAGTACTTC.

This clonotype was observed at least ten times. This sequence joins TRBV5-1 and TRBJ1-1; weak D call: TRBD1 (5 bases). Trimming left V 4 bases short and J 0 bases short, with 10 bases between. Germline lookup yields CDR1 SGHRS and CDR2 YFSETQ. The CDR3 contains 14 residues. CDR3 DNA: TGCGCCAGCAGCGAAGGGGCAATGAACACTGAAGCTTTCTTT. This translates into CASSEGAMNTEAFF.

There are many counts of this clonotype. This chain joins TRBV18 and TRBJ2-1, with D perhaps matching TRBD1 (5 bases). The CDR3 has 15 amino acids. The ends were cut back, 4 bases at V and 0 bases at J, with 10 bases in the middle. The germline V gene has CDR1 KGHSH and CDR2 LQKENI. The CDR3 nucleotides read TGTGCCAGCTCACTCCAGGGCGTCTCCTACAATGAGCAGTTCTTC. Translated, it gives CASSLQGVSYNEQFF.

This clonotype was counted at least ten times. This chain joins TRBV4-1 and TRBJ1-5; the D is unclear. The CDR3 runs 17 residues. CDR1 and CDR2 from the germline V gene are MGHRA and YSYEKL. Between the trimmed V and J ends, which lost 1 base and 1 base, there was a span of 14 bases. The CDR3 loop reads CASSQGGGSLSNQPQHF. CDR3 sequence (DNA): TGCGCCAGCAGCCAAGGAGGAGGGTCTTTGAGCAATCAGCCCCAGCATTTT.

This clonotype occurred many times. V and J are TRBV12-3 or TRBV12-4 and TRBJ1-3; D not resolved. Trimming removed 8 bases at V and 2 bases at J, with 10 bases between. The length of the CDR3 is 13 residues. The CDR3 sequence: CASFPSPGNTIYF. In DNA form, the CDR3 reads TGTGCCAGCTTCCCCAGTCCTGGAAACACCATATATTTT.